The present T cell receptor (beta chain) was sequenced within a study of T cell repertoires in cytomegalovirus infection. This clonotype was detected a few times. Antigen unknown. From germline, CDR1 is MNHEY and CDR2 SVGAGI. CDR3 length: 15 amino acids. Deletions cut 0 bases from V and 3 bases from J, with 12 bases between. TCRdb passed the reads through MiXCR, listing each CDR3 protein once. The sample yields roughly 730,000 distinct CDR3 sequences, 30% to 35% seen once. The input for sequencing was cultured PBMCs, taken from culture after CMV antigen stimulation. The rearrangement links TRBV6-5 to TRBJ2-7; tentatively, D is TRBD1 (5 bases). The receptor comes from a human donor in good health (CMV status not recorded). Some clones in this sample may be carry-over from other donors' samples. The CDR3 bases are TGTGCCAGCAGTTACTCGGGGCACCTTGACTACGAGCAGTACTTC. It encodes CASSYSGHLDYEQYF.